The next 11 T cell receptor beta chains were all read from a single sample in a study of T cell changes during pregnancy in multiple sclerosis. Profiled with immunoSEQ multiplex PCR; TCRdb holds only in-frame clones, not every one. The data hold approximately 90,000 clones, with 91% observed a single time. The sample in question was peripheral blood, obtained after pregnancy. The receptors originated from a female donor in good health, enrolled as a control in a pregnancy study.

The rearrangement uses TRBV5-1 and TRBJ1-1; D gene ambiguous. Germline V gene lookup returns CDR1 SGHRS and CDR2 YFSETQ. The length of the CDR3 is 14 residues. Between the trimmed V and J ends, which lost 3 bases and 1 base, there was a span of 10 bases. DNA of the CDR3: TGCGCCAGCAGCTACAAGACGGGGAACACTGAAGCTTTCTTT. The encoded protein is CASSYKTGNTEAFF.

The chain carries TRBV7-2 and TRBJ2-7; a weak D match, TRBD1 (5 bases). This CDR3 has 12 amino acids. The V end lost 3 bases, the J end lost 6 bases, and 9 bases lay between the germline ends. Germline CDR1 and CDR2: SGHTA and FQGNSA. The CDR3 DNA sequence: TGTGCCAGCAGCTTTACAGGTTTCGAGCAGTACTTC. Translating it yields CASSFTGFEQYF.

V gene TRBV7-3 combines with J gene TRBJ1-6; maybe TRBD1 (6 bases). The CDR3 sequence is 15 residues long. The germline V and J ends were trimmed by 1 base and 6 bases, with 10 bases remaining between them. CDR1 is SGHTA and CDR2 is FQGTGA in the germline V gene. The CDR3: CASSLNRDGNSPLHF. The CDR3 DNA follows: TGTGCCAGCAGCTTAAACAGGGATGGTAATTCACCCCTCCACTTT.

V usage is TRBV19 and J usage is TRBJ1-2; D is uncertain. CDR1 and CDR2 from the germline V gene are LNHDA and SQIVND (reference sequence). CDR3 length: 13 amino acids. V was trimmed by 5 bases and J by 0 bases, leaving 7 bases between them. CDR3 coding DNA: TGTGCCAGTAGTTTCCGGTCTAACTATGGCTACACCTTC. This translates into CASSFRSNYGYTF.

The chain uses TRBV7-2 and TRBJ2-3, with no clear D. V was cut by 2 bases and J by 5 bases, with 8 bases left in between. Germline V gives CDR1 SGHTA, CDR2 FQGNSA. The CDR3 spans 13 residues. The CDR3 loop is CASSLRLRDTQYF. DNA of the CDR3: TGTGCCAGCAGCTTACGTCTTCGAGATACGCAGTATTTT.

This clone was found once. The chain uses TRBV28 and TRBJ1-2, with a weak D call TRBD1 (6 bases). CDR1 and CDR2 from the germline V gene are MDHEN and SYDVKM. The V gene lost 3 bases and the J gene lost 2 bases, with 10 bases spanning the gap. This CDR3 has 14 residues. CDR3 protein: CASSFRGQNYGYTF. CDR3 nucleotides: TGTGCCAGCAGTTTCCGCGGACAGAACTATGGCTACACCTTC.

This sequence joins TRBV9 and TRBJ2-3, with a possible D match to TRBD2 (7 bases). The CDR3 totals 15 residues. Trimming stripped 4 bases from V and 1 base from J, with 13 bases between. Germline assignment: CDR1 SGDLS and CDR2 YYNGEE. Here the CDR3 reads CASSLVGGRTDTQYF. CDR3 coding DNA: TGTGCCAGCAGCCTGGTGGGGGGGCGCACAGATACGCAGTATTTT. Looking up the rest from reference TRBV9 and TRBJ2-3 gives the full variable domain: DSGVTQTPKHLITATGQRVTLRCSPRSGDLSVYWYQQSLDQGLQFLIQYYNGEERAKGNILERFSAQQFPDLHSELNLSSLELGDSALYFCASSLVGGRTDTQYFGPGTRLTVL.

The chain links TRBV9 to TRBJ2-2; 8 bases are a match to TRBD2. Germline V gene sequence: CDR1 SGDLS, CDR2 YYNGEE. The CDR3 length is 16 residues. J lost 4 bases, V lost 4 bases, and 9 bases had no gene match. In DNA form, the CDR3 reads TGTGCCAGCAGCCCCGGGAGTAGCGGGGTCACCGGGGAGCTGTTTTTT. Residues: CASSPGSSGVTGELFF.

The rearrangement links TRBV4-1 to TRBJ1-1; the D gene is possibly TRBD1 (5 bases). With 0 bases removed from V and 5 bases from J, the gap between germline ends came to 13 bases. Germline V gene data show CDR1 as MGHRA and CDR2 as YSYEKL. This CDR3 comprises 15 residues. The CDR3 protein is CASSQEGSGVTEAFF. The CDR3 coding sequence is TGCGCCAGCAGCCAAGAAGGGTCGGGGGTAACTGAAGCTTTCTTT.

This clone was counted a few times. The chain uses TRBV6-6 and TRBJ1-3; D is unclear. Per germline, CDR1 MNHNY and CDR2 SVGAGI (reference sequence). V was pared by 8 bases and J by 2 bases, with 4 bases between. The CDR3 runs 11 residues. CDR3: CASQAGNTIYF. CDR3 DNA sequence: TGTGCCAGCCAGGCTGGAAACACCATATATTTT.

The V gene is TRBV30, the J gene TRBJ2-2; D may be TRBD2 (6 bases). The CDR3 runs to 16 residues. Trimming left V 3 bases short and J 5 bases short, with 19 bases between. Germline V gives CDR1 GTSNPN, CDR2 SVGIG (reference sequence). Here the CDR3 DNA reads TGTGCCTGGAGGGACTACCCGTGGGGCAAGACCGGGGAGCTGTTTTTT. This codes for CAWRDYPWGKTGELFF.